A selection of T cell receptor beta chains follows, all from one sample in a study of OX40 agonist ivuxolimab in advanced cancers. Data came from immunoSEQ multiplex PCR; TCRdb stores just in-frame clones and leaves some out. This sample has 45,000 to 60,000 clones; 85% to 90% occur once, and the top ten carry around 4.8%. The sequencing used CD4+ or CD8+ T cells sorted from blood, collected in a trial of the OX40 agonist ivuxolimab. The receptors originated from an adult with an advanced solid tumor such as melanoma, head and neck, liver or kidney cancer. CDR3s include the opening cysteine and the closing phenylalanine or tryptophan. The order of the fields is J gene, V gene, D gene, clone size, CDR3 DNA, CDR3 protein. A D gene is named only where the DNA matches it firmly. Not all rows give a size; the values are once, few, many and, for expanded clones, a class.

j_call: TRBJ2-4
v_call: TRBV5-1
d_call: TRBD2
clone_size: NA
cdr3_nt: TGCGCCAGCAGCTTGGGGGGGCTAGCGGGCCCCCAGGTTTCCAAAAACATTCAGTACTTC
cdr3_aa: CASSLGGLAGPQVSKNIQYF

j_call: TRBJ2-7
v_call: TRBV5-6
d_call: NA
clone_size: NA
cdr3_nt: TGTGCCAGCAGATCCAAGGGGGGTTCCTACGAGCAGTACTTC
cdr3_aa: CASRSKGGSYEQYF

j_call: TRBJ1-1
v_call: TRBV7-3
d_call: NA
clone_size: few
cdr3_nt: TGTGCCAGCAGCTTACAGGGGAGCACTGAAGCTTTCTTT
cdr3_aa: CASSLQGSTEAFF

j_call: TRBJ2-7
v_call: TRBV7-2
d_call: TRBD2
clone_size: NA
cdr3_nt: TGTGCCAGCAGCCCGATTAGACTAGCGGGAGGGCGGGGCTCCTACGAGCAGTACTTC
cdr3_aa: CASSPIRLAGGRGSYEQYF

j_call: TRBJ1-3
v_call: TRBV27
d_call: NA
clone_size: NA
cdr3_nt: TGTGCCAGCAGTCCAAGACAGGCCTACTCTGGAAACACCATATATTTT
cdr3_aa: CASSPRQAYSGNTIYF

j_call: TRBJ2-1
v_call: TRBV10-3
d_call: NA
clone_size: NA
cdr3_nt: TGTGCCATCAGTGGGGGGGAGGGGGCCCTCTCCAATGAGCAGTTCTTC
cdr3_aa: CAISGGEGALSNEQFF

j_call: TRBJ2-3
v_call: TRBV4-2
d_call: TRBD2
clone_size: NA
cdr3_nt: TGTGCCAGCAGCCAAAAAAGCGGGGGGGCCAGCGCAGATACGCAGTATTTT
cdr3_aa: CASSQKSGGASADTQYF

j_call: TRBJ1-1
v_call: TRBV7-2
d_call: TRBD1
clone_size: NA
cdr3_nt: TGTGCCAGCAGCCCGGGACAGACCAACACTGAAGCTTTCTTT
cdr3_aa: CASSPGQTNTEAFF

j_call: TRBJ2-7
v_call: TRBV2
d_call: NA
clone_size: NA
cdr3_nt: TGTGCCAGCACCGTCTCGGAGTACTACGAGCAGTACTTC
cdr3_aa: CASTVSEYYEQYF

j_call: TRBJ2-1
v_call: TRBV6-1
d_call: NA
clone_size: NA
cdr3_nt: TGTGCCAGCAGTGAGTCCGGGGCGTACAATGAGCAGTTCTTC
cdr3_aa: CASSESGAYNEQFF

j_call: TRBJ1-2
v_call: TRBV5-1
d_call: NA
clone_size: NA
cdr3_nt: TGCGCCAGCAGCTTGGACGGGACCTACAAGAGCTACACCTTC
cdr3_aa: CASSLDGTYKSYTF

j_call: TRBJ2-2
v_call: TRBV5-1
d_call: TRBD2
clone_size: NA
cdr3_nt: TGCGCCAGCAGCTTGGCTAACAGCGGGGGGAACACCGGGGAGCTGTTTTTT
cdr3_aa: CASSLANSGGNTGELFF

j_call: TRBJ1-2
v_call: TRBV6-6
d_call: TRBD1
clone_size: NA
cdr3_nt: TGTGCCAGCAGACCCAAACAGGGGAGATTGGGCGGCTACACCTTC
cdr3_aa: CASRPKQGRLGGYTF

j_call: TRBJ2-4
v_call: TRBV19
d_call: TRBD1
clone_size: NA
cdr3_nt: TGTGCCAGTACCCCAGGGGGAAGGGGAAACATTCAGTACTTC
cdr3_aa: CASTPGGRGNIQYF

j_call: TRBJ2-2
v_call: TRBV5-6
d_call: NA
clone_size: NA
cdr3_nt: TGTGCCAGCAGCGAACCGGGACAGAACACCGGGGAGCTGTTTTTT
cdr3_aa: CASSEPGQNTGELFF

j_call: TRBJ1-3
v_call: TRBV5-4
d_call: NA
clone_size: few
cdr3_nt: TGTGCCAGCAGCGCAGAGCTCTCTGGAAACACCATATATTTT
cdr3_aa: CASSAELSGNTIYF

j_call: TRBJ1-5
v_call: TRBV19
d_call: TRBD1
clone_size: NA
cdr3_nt: TGTGCCAGTAGTATCGACAGGGGGTATGAGCCCCAGCATTTT
cdr3_aa: CASSIDRGYEPQHF

j_call: TRBJ1-1
v_call: TRBV5-6
d_call: TRBD1
clone_size: NA
cdr3_nt: TGTGCCAGCAGCCACCTCACCCGGGACAGGAACACTGAAGCTTTCTTT
cdr3_aa: CASSHLTRDRNTEAFF

j_call: TRBJ2-4
v_call: TRBV28
d_call: NA
clone_size: NA
cdr3_nt: TGTGCCAGCAGTGGAGCCTCTCCTATAGCCAAAAACATTCAGTACTTC
cdr3_aa: CASSGASPIAKNIQYF

j_call: TRBJ2-7
v_call: TRBV30
d_call: TRBD2
clone_size: NA
cdr3_nt: TGTGCCTGGAACTCCCGCGGGGGGCACGAGCAGTACTTC
cdr3_aa: CAWNSRGGHEQYF

j_call: TRBJ1-4
v_call: TRBV4-1
d_call: NA
clone_size: NA
cdr3_nt: TGCGCCAGCAGCCAGCTCCCGGGGCCAGCTAATGAAAAACTGTTTTTT
cdr3_aa: CASSQLPGPANEKLFF

j_call: TRBJ1-5
v_call: TRBV10-3
d_call: NA
clone_size: NA
cdr3_nt: TGTGCCATCAGTGAGTTGTACGACGGCAATCAGCCCCAGCATTTT
cdr3_aa: CAISELYDGNQPQHF

j_call: TRBJ1-4
v_call: TRBV30
d_call: NA
clone_size: NA
cdr3_nt: TGTGCCTGGACCCCCTCCGGGGTCGGAAAACTGTTTTTT
cdr3_aa: CAWTPSGVGKLFF

j_call: TRBJ2-1
v_call: TRBV5-1
d_call: NA
clone_size: NA
cdr3_nt: TGCGCCAGCAGCGACGTTACAGGGTACAATGAGCAGTTCTTC
cdr3_aa: CASSDVTGYNEQFF

j_call: TRBJ1-5
v_call: TRBV7-9
d_call: NA
clone_size: NA
cdr3_nt: TGTGCCAGCAGCTACTCAGATCAGCCCCAGCATTTT
cdr3_aa: CASSYSDQPQHF

j_call: TRBJ2-7
v_call: TRBV9
d_call: TRBD2
clone_size: NA
cdr3_nt: TGTGCCAGCAGCGTGGGGACTACAATCTCCTACGAGCAGTACTTC
cdr3_aa: CASSVGTTISYEQYF

j_call: TRBJ2-7
v_call: TRBV4-1
d_call: NA
clone_size: NA
cdr3_nt: TGCGCCAGCAGCCAGGGGGACACCAGCTACGAGCAGTACTTC
cdr3_aa: CASSQGDTSYEQYF